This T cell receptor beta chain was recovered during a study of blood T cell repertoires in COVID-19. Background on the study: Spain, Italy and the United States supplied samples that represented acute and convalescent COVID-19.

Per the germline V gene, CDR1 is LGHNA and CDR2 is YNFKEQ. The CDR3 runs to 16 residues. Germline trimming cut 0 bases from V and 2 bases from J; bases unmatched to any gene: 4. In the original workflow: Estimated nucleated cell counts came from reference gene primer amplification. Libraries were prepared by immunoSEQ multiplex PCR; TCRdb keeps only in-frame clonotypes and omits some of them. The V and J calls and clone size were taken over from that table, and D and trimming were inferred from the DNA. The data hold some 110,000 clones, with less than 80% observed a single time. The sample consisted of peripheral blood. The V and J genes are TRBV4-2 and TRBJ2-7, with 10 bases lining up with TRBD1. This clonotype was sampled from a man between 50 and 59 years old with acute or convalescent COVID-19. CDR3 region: CASSQDPTGGPYEQYF. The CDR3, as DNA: TGTGCCAGCAGCCAAGACCCGACAGGGGGCCCCTACGAGCAGTACTTC.